Included here is one T cell receptor beta chain sequence, with context. Its antigen remains unknown. Germline V lookup: CDR1 SGHDT, CDR2 YYEEEE. There are 16 residues in the CDR3. V lost 2 bases, J lost 3 bases, and 15 bases lay in between. The data are from a study of T cells after yellow fever vaccination. The study's findings and limits: Few clonotypes appeared in both CD4 and CD8 compartments.

Each CDR3 protein is one row after TCRdb ran MiXCR on the 5' RACE reads. Among fewer than 350,000 distinct CDR3 sequences listed, around 4.3% were seen once. Material: PBMCs, obtained 15 days after the yellow fever booster vaccination. The rearrangement joins TRBV5-6 to TRBJ1-5; maybe TRBD1 (5 bases). This clonotype originated in a man between 18 and 35 years old who received the YFV17D yellow fever vaccine. The chain's CDR3 is CASSLTGQGINQPQHF. The CDR3 DNA reads as TGTGCCAGCAGCTTAACGGGGCAGGGAATCAATCAGCCCCAGCATTTT.